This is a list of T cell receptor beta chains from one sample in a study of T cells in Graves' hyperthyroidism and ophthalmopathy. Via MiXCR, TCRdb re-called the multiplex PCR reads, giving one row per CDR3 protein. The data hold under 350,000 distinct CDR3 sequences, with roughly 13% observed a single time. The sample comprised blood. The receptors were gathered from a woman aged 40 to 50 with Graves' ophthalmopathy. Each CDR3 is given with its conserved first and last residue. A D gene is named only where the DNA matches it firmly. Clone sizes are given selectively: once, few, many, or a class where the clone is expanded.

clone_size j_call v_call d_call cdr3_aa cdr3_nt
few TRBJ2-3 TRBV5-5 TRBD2 CASSLKLAGGLLGQYF TGTGCCAGCAGCTTGAAACTAGCGGGGGGGTTACTTGGGCAGTATTTT
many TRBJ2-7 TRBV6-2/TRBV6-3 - CASSPQARGQTYEQYF TGTGCCAGCAGCCCCCAGGCCCGCGGACAGACCTACGAGCAGTACTTC
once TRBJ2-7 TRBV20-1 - CSAKEGRDYEQYF TGCAGTGCTAAGGAAGGTAGGGACTACGAGCAGTACTTC
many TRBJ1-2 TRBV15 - CATSRDATNRGYTF TGTGCCACCAGCAGAGACGCGACAAATCGGGGCTACACCTTC
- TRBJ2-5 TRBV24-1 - CATSEPTAPQETQYF TGTGCCACCAGTGAACCGACAGCCCCCCAAGAGACCCAGTACTTC
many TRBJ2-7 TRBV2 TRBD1 CASSRQGRALNEQYF TGTGCCAGCAGCAGACAGGGTAGGGCCCTAAACGAGCAGTACTTC
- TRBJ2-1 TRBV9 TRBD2 CASSARLAGPSYNEQFF TGTGCCAGCAGCGCGCGACTAGCGGGGCCCTCCTACAATGAGCAGTTCTTC
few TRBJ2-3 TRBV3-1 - CASSRGSGTDTQYF TGTGCCAGCAGCCGTGGTAGCGGCACAGATACGCAGTATTTT
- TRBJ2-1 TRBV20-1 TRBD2 CSANTGTRIYEQFF TGCAGTGCAAATACCGGGACTAGGATCTATGAGCAGTTCTTC
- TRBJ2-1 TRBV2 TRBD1 CASSLRQGVYNEQFF TGCGCCAGCAGCCTTCGACAGGGGGTCTACAATGAGCAGTTCTTC
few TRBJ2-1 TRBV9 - CASTTGLGDEQFF TGTGCCAGCACCACAGGACTTGGGGATGAGCAGTTCTTC
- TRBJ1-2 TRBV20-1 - CSARDLHGYTF TGCAGTGCTAGAGATCTTCATGGCTACACCTTC
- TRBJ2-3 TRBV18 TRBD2 CASSPRVSGGDTQYF TGTGCCAGCTCACCACGAGTTAGCGGGGGAGATACGCAGTATTTT
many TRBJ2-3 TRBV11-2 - CASSLRPGVADTQYF TGTGCCAGCAGCTTAAGGCCGGGAGTTGCAGATACGCAGTATTTT
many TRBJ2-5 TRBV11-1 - CASSPEQIQETQYF TGTGCCAGCAGCCCCGAACAGATCCAAGAGACCCAGTACTTC
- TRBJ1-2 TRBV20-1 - CSAGSSRARGGYTF TGCAGTGCTGGCTCGAGCAGGGCGAGGGGTGGCTACACCTTC
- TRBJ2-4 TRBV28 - CASSFAPTGHIQYF TGTGCCAGCAGTTTTGCGCCGACCGGGCACATTCAGTACTTC
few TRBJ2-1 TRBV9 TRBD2 CASSVWPSGGAQVYEQFF TGTGCCAGCAGCGTCTGGCCTAGCGGGGGGGCGCAGGTGTATGAGCAGTTCTTC
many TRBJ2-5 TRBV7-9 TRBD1 CASSLLRDRAQTQYF TGTGCCAGCAGCTTACTCCGGGACAGGGCCCAGACCCAGTACTTC
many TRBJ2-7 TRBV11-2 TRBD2 CASSQRTSGGGSSYEQYF TGTGCCAGCAGCCAAAGGACTAGCGGGGGTGGGAGCTCCTACGAGCAGTACTTC
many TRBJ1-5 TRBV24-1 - CATSGQISNQPQHF TGTGCCACCAGTGGACAGATTAGCAATCAGCCCCAGCATTTT
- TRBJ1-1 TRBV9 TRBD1 CASSRTGTGSEAFF TGTGCCAGCAGCAGAACCGGGACAGGGAGTGAAGCTTTCTTT
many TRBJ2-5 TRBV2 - CASRVGGETQYF TGTGCCAGCAGAGTCGGTGGAGAGACCCAGTACTTC